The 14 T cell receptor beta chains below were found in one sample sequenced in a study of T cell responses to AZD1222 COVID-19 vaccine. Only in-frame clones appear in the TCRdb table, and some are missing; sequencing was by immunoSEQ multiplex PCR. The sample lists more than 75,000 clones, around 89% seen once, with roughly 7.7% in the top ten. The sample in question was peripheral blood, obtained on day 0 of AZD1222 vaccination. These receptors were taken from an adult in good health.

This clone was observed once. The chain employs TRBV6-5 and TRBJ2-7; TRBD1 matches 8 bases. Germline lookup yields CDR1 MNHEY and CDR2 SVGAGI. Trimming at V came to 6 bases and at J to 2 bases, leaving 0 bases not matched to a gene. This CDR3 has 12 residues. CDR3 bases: TGTGCCAGCAGCAGGGGGCCCTACGAGCAGTACTTC. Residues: CASSRGPYEQYF.

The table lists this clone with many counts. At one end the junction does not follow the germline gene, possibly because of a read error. In nucleotides, the CDR3 is TGTGCCAGCAGCCTAGCGGGAGGGGGAGCGTCCTACAATGAGCAGTTCTTC. It specifies CASSLAGGGASYNEQFF. The rearrangement uses TRBV7-9 and TRBJ2-1; 12 bases fit TRBD2. The germline V gene encodes CDR1 SEHNR and CDR2 FQNEAQ (reference sequence). The CDR3 is made up of 17 amino acids.

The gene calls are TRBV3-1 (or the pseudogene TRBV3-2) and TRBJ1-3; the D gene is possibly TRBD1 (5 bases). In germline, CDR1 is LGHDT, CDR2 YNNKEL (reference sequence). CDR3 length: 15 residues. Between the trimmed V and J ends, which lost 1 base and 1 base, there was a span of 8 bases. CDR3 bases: TGTGCCAGCAGCCAAGGCGGGGGGTCTGGAAACACCATATATTTT. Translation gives CASSQGGGSGNTIYF.

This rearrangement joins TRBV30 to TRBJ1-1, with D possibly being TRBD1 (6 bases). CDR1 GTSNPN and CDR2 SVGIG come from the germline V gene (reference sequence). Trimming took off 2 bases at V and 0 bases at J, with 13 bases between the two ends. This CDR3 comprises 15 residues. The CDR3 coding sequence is TGTGCCTGGAGTCAACAGGGAGCAATGAACACTGAAGCTTTCTTT. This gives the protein CAWSQQGAMNTEAFF.

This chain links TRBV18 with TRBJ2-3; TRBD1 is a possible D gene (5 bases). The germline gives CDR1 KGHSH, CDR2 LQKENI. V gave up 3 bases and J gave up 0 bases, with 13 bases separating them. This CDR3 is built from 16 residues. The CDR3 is CASSPRPGKSTDTQYF. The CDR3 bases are TGTGCCAGCTCACCTCGTCCAGGGAAAAGCACAGATACGCAGTATTTT.

CDR3 loop: CASSPAGVSGNTIYF. CDR3 DNA: TGTGCCAGCTCTCCCGCTGGGGTTTCTGGAAACACCATATATTTT. V is TRBV18 and J is TRBJ1-3; the D is unclear. The CDR3 has 15 amino acids. Per germline, CDR1 KGHSH and CDR2 LQKENI. V shed 6 bases and J shed 1 base, with 13 bases lying between them.

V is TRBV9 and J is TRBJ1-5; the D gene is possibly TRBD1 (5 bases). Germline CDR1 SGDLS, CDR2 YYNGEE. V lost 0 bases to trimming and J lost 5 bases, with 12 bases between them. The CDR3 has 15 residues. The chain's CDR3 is CASSVGQLGDQPQHF. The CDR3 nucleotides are TGTGCCAGCAGCGTAGGACAGCTAGGCGATCAGCCCCAGCATTTT.

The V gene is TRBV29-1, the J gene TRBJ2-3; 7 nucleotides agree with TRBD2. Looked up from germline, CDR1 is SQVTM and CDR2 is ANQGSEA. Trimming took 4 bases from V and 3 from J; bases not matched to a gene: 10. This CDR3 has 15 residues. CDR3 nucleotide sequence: TGCAGCGTTGGGGTCGGCAGCGGGATGACAGATACGCAGTATTTT. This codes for CSVGVGSGMTDTQYF.

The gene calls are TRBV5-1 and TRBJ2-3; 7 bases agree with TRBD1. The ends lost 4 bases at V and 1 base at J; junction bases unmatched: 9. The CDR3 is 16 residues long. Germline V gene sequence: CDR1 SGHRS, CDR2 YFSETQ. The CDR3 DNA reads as TGCGCCAGCAGCGTCACAGGGGCCCCGGGCACAGATACGCAGTATTTT. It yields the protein CASSVTGAPGTDTQYF.

The CDR3 sequence is CASSRGPDEDEQYF. DNA of the CDR3: TGTGCCAGCAGTCGGGGGCCCGATGAGGACGAGCAGTACTTC. This sequence joins TRBV6-5 and TRBJ2-7; D may be TRBD1 or TRBD2 (6 bases each). The CDR3 runs to 14 residues. V lost 5 bases and J lost 5, with 16 bases in between. CDR1 and CDR2 (germline): MNHEY, SVGAGI.

CDR3: CASSSRTLTGELFF. The DNA of the CDR3 is TGTGCCAGCAGTTCCCGGACACTCACCGGGGAGCTGTTTTTT. The chain carries TRBV6-5 and TRBJ2-2; D may be TRBD1 (5 bases). The length of the CDR3 is 14 residues. CDR1 is MNHEY, CDR2 SVGAGI, per germline. V was pared by 4 bases and J by 4 bases, with 10 bases between.

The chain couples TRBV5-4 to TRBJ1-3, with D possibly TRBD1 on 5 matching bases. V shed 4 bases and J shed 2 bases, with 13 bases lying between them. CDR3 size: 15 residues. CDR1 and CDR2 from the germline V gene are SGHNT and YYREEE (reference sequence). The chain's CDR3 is CASSARDGAGNTIYF. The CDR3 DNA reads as TGTGCCAGCAGCGCACGGGACGGCGCTGGAAACACCATATATTTT. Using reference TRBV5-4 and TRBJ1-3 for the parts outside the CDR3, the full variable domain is ETGVTQSPTHLIKTRGQQVTLRCSSQSGHNTVSWYQQALGQGPQFIFQYYREEENGRGNFPPRFSGLQFPNYSSELNVNALELDDSALYLCASSARDGAGNTIYFGEGSWLTVV.

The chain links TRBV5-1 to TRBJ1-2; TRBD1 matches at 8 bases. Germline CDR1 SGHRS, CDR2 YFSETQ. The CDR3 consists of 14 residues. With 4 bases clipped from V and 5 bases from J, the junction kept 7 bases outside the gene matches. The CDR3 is CASSEGQAYYGYTF. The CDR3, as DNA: TGCGCCAGCAGCGAGGGACAGGCTTATTATGGCTACACCTTC.

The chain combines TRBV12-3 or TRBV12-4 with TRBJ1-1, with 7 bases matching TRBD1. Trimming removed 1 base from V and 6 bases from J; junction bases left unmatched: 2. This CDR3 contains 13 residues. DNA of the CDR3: TGTGCCAGCAGTTTAGGGGGGACAGCTGAAGCTTTCTTT. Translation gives CASSLGGTAEAFF.